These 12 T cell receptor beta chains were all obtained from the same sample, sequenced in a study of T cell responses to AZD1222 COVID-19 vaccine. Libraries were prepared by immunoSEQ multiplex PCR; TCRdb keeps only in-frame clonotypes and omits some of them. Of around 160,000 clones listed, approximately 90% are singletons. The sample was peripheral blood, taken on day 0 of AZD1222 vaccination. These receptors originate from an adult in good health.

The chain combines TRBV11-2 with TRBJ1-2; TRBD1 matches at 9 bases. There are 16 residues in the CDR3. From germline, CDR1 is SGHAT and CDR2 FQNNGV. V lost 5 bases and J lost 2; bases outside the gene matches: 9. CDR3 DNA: TGTGCCAGCAGCCCCCGGGACAGGGCTCGGAACTATGGCTACACCTTC. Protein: CASSPRDRARNYGYTF.

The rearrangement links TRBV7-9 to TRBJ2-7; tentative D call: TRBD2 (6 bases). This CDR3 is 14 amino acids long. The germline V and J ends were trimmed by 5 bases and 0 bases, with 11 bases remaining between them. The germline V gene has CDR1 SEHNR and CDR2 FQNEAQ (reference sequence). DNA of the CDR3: TGTGCCAGCAGCCCCGCCGGGAGCTCCTACGAGCAGTACTTC. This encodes CASSPAGSSYEQYF. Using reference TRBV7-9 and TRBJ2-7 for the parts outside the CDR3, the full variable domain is DTGVSQNPRHKITKRGQNVTFRCDPISEHNRLYWYRQTLGQGPEFLTYFQNEAQLEKSRLLSDRFSAERPKGSFSTLEIQRTEQGDSAMYLCASSPAGSSYEQYFGPGTRLTVT.

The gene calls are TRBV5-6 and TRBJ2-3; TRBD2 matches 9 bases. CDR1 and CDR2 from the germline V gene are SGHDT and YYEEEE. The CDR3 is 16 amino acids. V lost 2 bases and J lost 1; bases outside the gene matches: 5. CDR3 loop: CASSLIAGGGTDTQYF. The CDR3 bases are TGTGCCAGCAGCTTAATCGCGGGGGGGGGCACAGATACGCAGTATTTT.

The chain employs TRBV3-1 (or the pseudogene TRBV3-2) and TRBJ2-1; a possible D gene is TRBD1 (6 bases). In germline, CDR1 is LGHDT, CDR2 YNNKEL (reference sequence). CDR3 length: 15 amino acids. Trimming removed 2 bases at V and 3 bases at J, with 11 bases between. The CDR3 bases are TGTGCCAGCAGCCAATTAGGGACACTCTACAATGAGCAGTTCTTC. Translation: CASSQLGTLYNEQFF.

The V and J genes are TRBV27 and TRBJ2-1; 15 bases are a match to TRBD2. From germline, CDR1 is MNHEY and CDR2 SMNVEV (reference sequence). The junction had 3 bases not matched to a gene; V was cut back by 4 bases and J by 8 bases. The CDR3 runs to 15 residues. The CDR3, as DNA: TGTGCCAGCAGTTGGGGACTAGCGGGGGGATATGAGCAGTTCTTC. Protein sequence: CASSWGLAGGYEQFF.

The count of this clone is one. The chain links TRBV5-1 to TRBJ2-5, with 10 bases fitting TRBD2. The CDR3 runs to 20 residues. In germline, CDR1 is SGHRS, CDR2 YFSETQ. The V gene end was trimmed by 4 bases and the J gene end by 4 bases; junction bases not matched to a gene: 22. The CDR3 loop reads CASSQATPLTSGALRETQYF. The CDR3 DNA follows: TGCGCCAGCAGCCAAGCTACCCCCCTTACTAGCGGGGCGCTTCGAGAGACCCAGTACTTC.

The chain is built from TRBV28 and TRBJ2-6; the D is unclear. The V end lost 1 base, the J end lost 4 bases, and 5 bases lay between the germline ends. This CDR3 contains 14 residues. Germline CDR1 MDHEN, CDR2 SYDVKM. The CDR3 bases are TGTGCCAGCAGTTTATTCCGCGGGGCCAACGTCCTGACTTTC. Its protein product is CASSLFRGANVLTF.

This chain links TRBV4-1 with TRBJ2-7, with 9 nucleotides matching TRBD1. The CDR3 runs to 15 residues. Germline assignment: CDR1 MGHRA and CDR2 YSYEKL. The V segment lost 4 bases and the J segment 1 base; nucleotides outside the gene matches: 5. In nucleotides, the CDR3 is TGCGCCAGCAGCCCTCCGGGACAGGGTTCCTACGAGCAGTACTTC. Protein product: CASSPPGQGSYEQYF.

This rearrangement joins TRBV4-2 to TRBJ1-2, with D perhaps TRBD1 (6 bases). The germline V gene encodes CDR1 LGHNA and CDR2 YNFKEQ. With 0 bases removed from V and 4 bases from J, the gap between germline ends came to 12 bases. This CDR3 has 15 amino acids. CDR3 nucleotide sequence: TGTGCCAGCAGCCAAGAGTGGCAGGGGTCCTATGGCTACACCTTC. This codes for CASSQEWQGSYGYTF.

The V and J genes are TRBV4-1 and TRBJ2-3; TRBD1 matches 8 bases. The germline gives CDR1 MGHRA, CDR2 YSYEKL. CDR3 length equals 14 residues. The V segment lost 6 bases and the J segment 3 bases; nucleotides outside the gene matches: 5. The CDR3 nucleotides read TGCGCCAGCAGTCTCGGACAGGGAACAGATACGCAGTATTTT. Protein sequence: CASSLGQGTDTQYF.

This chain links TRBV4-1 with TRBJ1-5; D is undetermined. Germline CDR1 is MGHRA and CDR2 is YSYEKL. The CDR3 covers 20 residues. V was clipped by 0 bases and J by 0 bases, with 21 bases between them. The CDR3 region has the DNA TGCGCCAGCAGCCAAGAAAGGGCCGGATTGGGCAGTTATAGCAATCAGCCCCAGCATTTT. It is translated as CASSQERAGLGSYSNQPQHF.

This chain's CDR3 is CASSRVQGARDTQYF. DNA of the CDR3: TGCGCCAGCAGCCGGGTCCAGGGGGCTCGAGATACGCAGTATTTT. This sequence joins TRBV5-1 and TRBJ2-3; 8 bases are shared with TRBD1. The J segment lost 5 bases and the V segment lost 4 bases, leaving 9 bases of the junction unmatched. Germline V gene sequence: CDR1 SGHRS, CDR2 YFSETQ. The CDR3 runs to 15 residues. Combining the CDR3 with reference TRBV5-1 and TRBJ2-3 gives the whole variable domain KAGVTQTPRYLIKTRGQQVTLSCSPISGHRSVSWYQQTPGQGLQFLFEYFSETQRNKGNFPGRFSGRQFSNSRSEMNVSTLELGDSALYLCASSRVQGARDTQYFGPGTRLTVL.